This TCR beta chain was found in a study of T-cell reconstitution after alpha-beta-depleted transplantation in children. This clonotype was observed a few times. During its preparation, the TCRbeta library received unique molecular identifiers. From the PCR reads, TCRdb called clonotypes with MiXCR, one entry per CDR3 protein. Altogether roughly 500,000 distinct CDR3 sequences are present, about 12% being singletons, with the ten largest covering around 6.1%. The germline gives CDR1 SGHRS, CDR2 YFSETQ. The CDR3 is 14 residues long. The V gene lost 1 base and the J gene lost 1 base, with 8 bases spanning the gap.

The source material was PBMCs from the stem cell graft donor, sampled from the stem cell graft. The source is a human donor who donated a stem cell graft to a child with combined immunodeficiency. V is TRBV5-1 and J is TRBJ2-5; D remains unclear. The CDR3 here is CASSLYTVQETQYF. The CDR3 nucleotides are TGCGCCAGCAGCTTGTATACAGTCCAAGAGACCCAGTACTTC.